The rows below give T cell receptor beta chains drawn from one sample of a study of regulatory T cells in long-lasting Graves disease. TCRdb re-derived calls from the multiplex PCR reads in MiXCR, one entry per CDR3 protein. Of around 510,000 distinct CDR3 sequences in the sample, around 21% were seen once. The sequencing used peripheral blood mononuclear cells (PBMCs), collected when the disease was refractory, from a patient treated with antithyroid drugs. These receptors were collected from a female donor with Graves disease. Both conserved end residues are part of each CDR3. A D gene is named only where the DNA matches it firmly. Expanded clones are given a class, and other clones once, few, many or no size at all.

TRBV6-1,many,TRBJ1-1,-,TGTGCCAGCAGTGTCCGCAGGGTCCTCGGTACTGAAGCTTTCTTT,CASSVRRVLGTEAFF
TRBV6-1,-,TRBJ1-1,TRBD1,TGTGCCAGCAGCACCGACAGGGGCATGAACACTGAAGCTTTCTTT,CASSTDRGMNTEAFF
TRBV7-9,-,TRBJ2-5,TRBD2,TGTGCCAGCAGCCTGGGACTAGCGTTCGGGGAGACCCAGTACTTC,CASSLGLAFGETQYF
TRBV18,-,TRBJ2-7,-,TGTGCCAGCTCACCAACCCAGTCTTACGAGCAGTACTTC,CASSPTQSYEQYF
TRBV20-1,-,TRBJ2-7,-,TGCAGTGCTAGTCTCGGGAGCAACGAGCAGTACTTC,CSASLGSNEQYF
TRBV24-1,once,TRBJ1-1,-,TGTGCCACCAGTGAAGGCCCGGGGGGGGGATACACTGAAGCTTTCTTT,CATSEGPGGGYTEAFF
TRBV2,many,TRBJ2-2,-,TGTGCCAGCAACCCCGCGAACACCGGGGAGCTGTTTTTT,CASNPANTGELFF
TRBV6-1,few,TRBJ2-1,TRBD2,TGTGCCAGCAGTACCTCGGCTAGCGGAATAAACAATGAGCAGTTCTTC,CASSTSASGINNEQFF
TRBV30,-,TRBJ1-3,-,TGTGCCTGGAGTAGTATGGGAAACACCATATATTTT,CAWSSMGNTIYF
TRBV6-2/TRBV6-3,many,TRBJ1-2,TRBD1,TGTGCCAGCAGTTACCAAATCCAGGGGGCTGACTATGGCTACACCTTC,CASSYQIQGADYGYTF
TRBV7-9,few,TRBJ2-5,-,TGTGCCAGCAGCTTAGGTTCGGGAAGGGGGACCCAGTACTTC,CASSLGSGRGTQYF
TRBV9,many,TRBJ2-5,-,TGTGCCAGCAGCGCCACCCTAGCGATCGAGACCCAGTACTTC,CASSATLAIETQYF
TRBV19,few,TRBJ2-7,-,TGTGCCAGTAGTATTCAGGACGGACTCTCCTACGAGCAGTACTTC,CASSIQDGLSYEQYF
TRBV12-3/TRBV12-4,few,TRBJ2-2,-,TGTGCCAGCAGTCCACACCGCCGACCCGGCGGTAGGGAGCTGTTTTTT,CASSPHRRPGGRELFF
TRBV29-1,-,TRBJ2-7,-,TGCAGCGTTGGTACCGCCAGGGCTCACGAGCAGTACTTC,CSVGTARAHEQYF
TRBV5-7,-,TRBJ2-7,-,TGTGCCAGCTCCCGGCGGGACAGATTAACGGGACTAACCTACGAGCAGTACTTC,CASSRRDRLTGLTYEQYF
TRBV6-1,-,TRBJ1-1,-,TGTGCCAGCACTAAAGCCCGGGGCCCGAACACTGAAGCTTTCTTT,CASTKARGPNTEAFF
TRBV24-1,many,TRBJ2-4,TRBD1,TGTGCCACCAGTGATTTGTCCGGACAGGGGGATCAGTACTTC,CATSDLSGQGDQYF
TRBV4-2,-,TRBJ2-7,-,TGTGCCAGCAGCCCCCGGGACTCGACGGTCCACGAGCAGTACTTC,CASSPRDSTVHEQYF
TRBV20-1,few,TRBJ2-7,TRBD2,TGCAGTGCGGAGGAGTACGCTAGCGGGAGCTCCTACGAGCAGTACTTC,CSAEEYASGSSYEQYF
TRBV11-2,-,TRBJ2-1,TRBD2,TGTGCCTGGAGTTTTCCCGGGACTAGCGGAATAAATGAGCAGTTCTTC,CAWSFPGTSGINEQFF
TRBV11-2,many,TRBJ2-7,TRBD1,TGTGCCAGCAGCCCCGGACAGGGTCCCGACGAGCAGTACTTC,CASSPGQGPDEQYF
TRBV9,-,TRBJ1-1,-,TGTGCCAGCAGCGTAGAAGCTCGCCCTGGCACTGTAGCTTTCTTT,CASSVEARPGTVAFF
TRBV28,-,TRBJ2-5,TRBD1,TGTGCCAGCAGTTTCAGACAGGGTGGGCGAGAGACCCAGTACTTC,CASSFRQGGRETQYF
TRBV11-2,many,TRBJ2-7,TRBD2,TGTGCCAGCAGCGTGGGACTAGGTCAATACGAGCAGTACTTC,CASSVGLGQYEQYF
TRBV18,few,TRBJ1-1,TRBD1,TGTGCCAGCTCACCGATGACAGGGGTGAACACTGAAGCTTTCTTT,CASSPMTGVNTEAFF
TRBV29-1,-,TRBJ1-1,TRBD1,TGCAGCGTCAAGAACCCCGGACAGGGGGACGCTTTCTTT,CSVKNPGQGDAFF
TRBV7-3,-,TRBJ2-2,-,TGTGCCAGCAGCTTAAAACAAGGGGGAGGTTGGACCGGGGAGCTGTTTTTT,CASSLKQGGGWTGELFF
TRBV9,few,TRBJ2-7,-,TGTGCCAGCAGCGTAGGGGGGGCGGGAATTACCTACGAGCAGTACTTC,CASSVGGAGITYEQYF
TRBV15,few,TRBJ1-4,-,TGTGCCACCAGCAGAGACTCGGTGAGGGTTGATGAAAAACTGTTTTTT,CATSRDSVRVDEKLFF
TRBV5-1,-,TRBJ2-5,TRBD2,TGCGCCAGCATCCGGGAGGGCAGACCCCAAGAGACCCAGTACTTC,CASIREGRPQETQYF
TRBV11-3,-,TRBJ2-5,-,TGTGCCAGCAGCTTAGGGCCAGAACAAGAGACCCAGTACTTC,CASSLGPEQETQYF
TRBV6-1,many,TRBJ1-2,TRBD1,TGTGCCAGCAGTACCCCCTCCGGGACAGGGGCCCGCGGCTACACCTTC,CASSTPSGTGARGYTF
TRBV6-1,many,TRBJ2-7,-,TGTGCCAGCAGATCTCACCCCGGGGACGAGCAGTACTTC,CASRSHPGDEQYF
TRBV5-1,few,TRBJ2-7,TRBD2,TGCGCCAGCAGGTCTAGCGGGGGTAGCTCCTACGAGCAGTACTTC,CASRSSGGSSYEQYF
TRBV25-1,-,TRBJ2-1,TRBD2,TGTGCCAGCAGTGCGATTCGGACTAGCGTCTACAATGAGCAGTTCTTC,CASSAIRTSVYNEQFF